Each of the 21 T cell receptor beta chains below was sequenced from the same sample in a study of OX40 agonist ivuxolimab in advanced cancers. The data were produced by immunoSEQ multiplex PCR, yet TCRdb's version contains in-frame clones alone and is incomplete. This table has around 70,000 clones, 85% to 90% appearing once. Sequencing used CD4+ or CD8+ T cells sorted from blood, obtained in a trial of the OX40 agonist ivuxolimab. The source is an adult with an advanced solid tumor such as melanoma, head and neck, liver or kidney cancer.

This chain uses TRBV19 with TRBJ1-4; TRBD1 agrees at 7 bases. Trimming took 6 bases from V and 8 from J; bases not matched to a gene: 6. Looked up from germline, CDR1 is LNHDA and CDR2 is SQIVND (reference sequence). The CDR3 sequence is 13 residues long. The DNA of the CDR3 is TGTGCCAGTAGAGCCCTACAGGGGGAAAAACTGTTTTTT. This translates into CASRALQGEKLFF.

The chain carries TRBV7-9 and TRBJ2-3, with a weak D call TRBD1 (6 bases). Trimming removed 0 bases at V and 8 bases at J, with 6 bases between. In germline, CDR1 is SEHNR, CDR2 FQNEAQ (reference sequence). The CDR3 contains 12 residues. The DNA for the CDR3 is TGTGCCAGCAGCTTAGCAGGGGGTACGCAGTATTTT. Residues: CASSLAGGTQYF.

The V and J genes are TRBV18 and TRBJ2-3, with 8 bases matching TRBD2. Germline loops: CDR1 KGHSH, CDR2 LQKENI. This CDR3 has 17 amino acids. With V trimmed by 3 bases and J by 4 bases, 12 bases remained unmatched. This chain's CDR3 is CASSPANGGGPADTQYF. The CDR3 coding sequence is TGTGCCAGCTCACCTGCTAACGGGGGGGGGCCCGCAGATACGCAGTATTTT. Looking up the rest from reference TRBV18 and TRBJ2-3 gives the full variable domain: NAGVMQNPRHLVRRRGQEARLRCSPMKGHSHVYWYRQLPEEGLKFMVYLQKENIIDESGMPKERFSAEFPKEGPSILRIQQVVRGDSAAYFCASSPANGGGPADTQYFGPGTRLTVL.

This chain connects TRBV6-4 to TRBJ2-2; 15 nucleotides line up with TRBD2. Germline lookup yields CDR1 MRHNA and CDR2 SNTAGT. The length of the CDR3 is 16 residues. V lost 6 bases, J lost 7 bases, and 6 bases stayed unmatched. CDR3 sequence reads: CASSGTSGRKSGELFF. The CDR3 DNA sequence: TGTGCCAGCAGCGGGACTAGCGGGAGGAAGAGCGGGGAGCTGTTTTTT.

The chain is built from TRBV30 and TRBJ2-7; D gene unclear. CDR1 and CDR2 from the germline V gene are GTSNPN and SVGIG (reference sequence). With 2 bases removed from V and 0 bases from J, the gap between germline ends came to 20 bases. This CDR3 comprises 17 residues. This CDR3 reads CAWSLPLRPGSSYEQYF. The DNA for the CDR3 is TGTGCCTGGAGTTTACCCCTTCGGCCTGGCAGCTCCTACGAGCAGTACTTC.

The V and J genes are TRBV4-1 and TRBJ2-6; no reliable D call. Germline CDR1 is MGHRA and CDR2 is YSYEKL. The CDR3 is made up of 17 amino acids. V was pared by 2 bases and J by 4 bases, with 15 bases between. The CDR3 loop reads CASSQSTNELGANVLTF. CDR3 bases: TGCGCCAGCAGCCAAAGTACAAACGAGCTCGGGGCCAACGTCCTGACTTTC.

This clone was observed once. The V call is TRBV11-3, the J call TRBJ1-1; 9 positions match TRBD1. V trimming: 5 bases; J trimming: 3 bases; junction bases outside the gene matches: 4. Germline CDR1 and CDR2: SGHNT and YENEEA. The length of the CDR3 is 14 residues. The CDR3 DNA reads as TGTGCCAGCAGCCCCGGGACAGGGTACACTGAAGCTTTCTTT. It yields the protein CASSPGTGYTEAFF.

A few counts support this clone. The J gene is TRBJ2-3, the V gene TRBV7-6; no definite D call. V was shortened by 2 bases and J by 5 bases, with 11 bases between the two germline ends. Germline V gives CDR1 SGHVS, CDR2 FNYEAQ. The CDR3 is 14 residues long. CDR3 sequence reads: CASSLSALLDTQYF. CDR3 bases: TGTGCCAGCAGCTTATCGGCTCTCTTAGATACGCAGTATTTT.

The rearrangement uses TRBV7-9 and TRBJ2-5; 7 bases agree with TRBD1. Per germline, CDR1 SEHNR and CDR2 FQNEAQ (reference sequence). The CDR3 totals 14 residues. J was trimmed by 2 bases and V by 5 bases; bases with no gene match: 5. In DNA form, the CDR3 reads TGTGCCAGCAGCGCCCGGGACAGACAAGAGACCCAGTACTTC. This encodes CASSARDRQETQYF.

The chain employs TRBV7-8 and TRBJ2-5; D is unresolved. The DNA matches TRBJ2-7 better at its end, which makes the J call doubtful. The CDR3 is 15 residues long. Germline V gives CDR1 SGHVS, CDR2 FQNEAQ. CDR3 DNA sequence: TGTGCCAGCAGCTTAAAGGGTACCAGCTCCTACGAGCAGTACTTC. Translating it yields CASSLKGTSSYEQYF.

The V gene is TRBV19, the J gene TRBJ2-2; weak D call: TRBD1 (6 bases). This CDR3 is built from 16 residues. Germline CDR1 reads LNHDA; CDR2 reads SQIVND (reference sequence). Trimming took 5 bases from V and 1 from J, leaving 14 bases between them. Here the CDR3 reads CASSSTGTMNTGELFF. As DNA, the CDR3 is TGTGCCAGTAGTTCGACCGGGACAATGAACACCGGGGAGCTGTTTTTT. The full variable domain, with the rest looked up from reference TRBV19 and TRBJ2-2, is DGGITQSPKYLFRKEGQNVTLSCEQNLNHDAMYWYRQDPGQGLRLIYYSQIVNDFQKGDIAEGYSVSREKKESFPLTVTSAQKNPTAFYLCASSSTGTMNTGELFFGEGSRLTVL.

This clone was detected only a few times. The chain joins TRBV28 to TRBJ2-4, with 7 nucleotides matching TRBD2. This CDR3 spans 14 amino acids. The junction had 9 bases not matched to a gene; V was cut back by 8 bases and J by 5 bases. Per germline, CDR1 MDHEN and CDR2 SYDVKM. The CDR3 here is CASHPGGMENIQYF. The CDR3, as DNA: TGTGCCAGCCACCCCGGGGGGATGGAAAACATTCAGTACTTC.

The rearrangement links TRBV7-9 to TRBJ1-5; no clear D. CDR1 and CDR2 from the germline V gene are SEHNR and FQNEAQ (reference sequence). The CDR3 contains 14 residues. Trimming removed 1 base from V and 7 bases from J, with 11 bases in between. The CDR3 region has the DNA TGTGCCAGCAGCTTAGACATGGGTACCCAGCCCCAGCATTTT. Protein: CASSLDMGTQPQHF.

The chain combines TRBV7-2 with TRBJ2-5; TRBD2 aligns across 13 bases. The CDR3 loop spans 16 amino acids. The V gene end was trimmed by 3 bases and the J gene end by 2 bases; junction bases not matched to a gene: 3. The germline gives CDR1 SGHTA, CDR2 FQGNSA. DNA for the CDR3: TGTGCCAGCAGCTTCGGGACTAGCGGGGCGCAAGAGACCCAGTACTTC. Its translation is CASSFGTSGAQETQYF.

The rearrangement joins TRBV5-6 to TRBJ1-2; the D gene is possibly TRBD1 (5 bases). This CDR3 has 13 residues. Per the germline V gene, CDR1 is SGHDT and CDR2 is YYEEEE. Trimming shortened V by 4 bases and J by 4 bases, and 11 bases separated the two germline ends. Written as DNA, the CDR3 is TGTGCCAGCAGCCAGGGAGCCCCCTATGGCTACACCTTC. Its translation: CASSQGAPYGYTF.

The CDR3 sequence is CASSPRQGAHGYTF. CDR3 nucleotide sequence: TGTGCCAGCAGCCCCCGACAGGGGGCTCATGGCTACACCTTC. The rearrangement joins TRBV7-9 to TRBJ1-2; 10 bases fit TRBD1. The CDR3 is 14 amino acids. Germline loops: CDR1 SEHNR, CDR2 FQNEAQ (reference sequence). V lost 5 bases and J lost 6; bases outside the gene matches: 6.

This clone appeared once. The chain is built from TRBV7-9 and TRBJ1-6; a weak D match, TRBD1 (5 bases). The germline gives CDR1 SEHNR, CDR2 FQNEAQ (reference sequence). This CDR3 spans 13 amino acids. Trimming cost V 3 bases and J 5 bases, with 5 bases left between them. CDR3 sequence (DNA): TGTGCCAGCAGCTTGACAGATAATTCACCCCTCCACTTT. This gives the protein CASSLTDNSPLHF.

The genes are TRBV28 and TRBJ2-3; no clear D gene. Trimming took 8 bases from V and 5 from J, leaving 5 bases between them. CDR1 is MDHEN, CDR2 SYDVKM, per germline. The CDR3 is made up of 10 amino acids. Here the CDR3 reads CASFQDTQYF. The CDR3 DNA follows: TGTGCCAGCTTTCAAGATACGCAGTATTTT.

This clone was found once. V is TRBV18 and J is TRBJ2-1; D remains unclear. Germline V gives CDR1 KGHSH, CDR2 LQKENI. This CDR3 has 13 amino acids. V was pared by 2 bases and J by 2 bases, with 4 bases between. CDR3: CASSPAAYNEQFF. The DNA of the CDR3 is TGTGCCAGCTCACCAGCGGCCTACAATGAGCAGTTCTTC.

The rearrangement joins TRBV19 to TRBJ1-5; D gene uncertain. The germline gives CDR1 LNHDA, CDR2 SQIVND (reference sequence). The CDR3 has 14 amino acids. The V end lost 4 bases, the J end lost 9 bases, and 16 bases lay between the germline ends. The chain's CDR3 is CASSTRASRWPQHF. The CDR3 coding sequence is TGTGCCAGTAGTACCCGGGCCTCCCGTTGGCCCCAGCATTTT.

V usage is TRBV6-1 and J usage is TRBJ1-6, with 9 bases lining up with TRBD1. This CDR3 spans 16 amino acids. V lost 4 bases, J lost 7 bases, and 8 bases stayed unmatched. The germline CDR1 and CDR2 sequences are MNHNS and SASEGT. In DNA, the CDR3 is TGTGCCAGCAGTGGAACCCTCGGACAGGGGAATTCACCCCTCCACTTT. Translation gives CASSGTLGQGNSPLHF.